The rows below give T cell receptor beta chains drawn from one sample of a study of cytomegalovirus exposure and HLA in healthy donors. Measured with immunoSEQ multiplex PCR; TCRdb has only the in-frame clones, and not every one. The repertoire holds 90,000 to 100,000 clones, with 50% to 75% as singletons. Sequences were obtained from PBMCs. Receptors originate from a man aged 25-45 years in good health and CMV-seronegative. Both conserved end residues are trimmed from each CDR3. The D gene is left open where the match is weak.

TRBJ1-5,TRBV6-6,NA,ASTTGWAQPQH
TRBJ2-7,TRBV10-1,NA,ASSDYSYEQY
NA,TRBV10-3,NA,AISEVRGKAYEQY
TRBJ1-2,TRBV28,TRBD1,ASSSRGRSYGYT
TRBJ2-1,TRBV6-4,TRBD1,ASSVIGGAGTGDLNEQF
TRBJ1-4,TRBV10-1,NA,ASSAVRRTTNEKLF
TRBJ1-2,TRBV4-1,TRBD1,ASSQDFDRGRTLYGYT
TRBJ1-4,TRBV30,TRBD1,AWSKPGQKARIQLF
TRBJ1-5,TRBV6-1,NA,ASSEAGGPNQPQH
NA,TRBV7-9,TRBD1,ASSSRDRLGEQY
TRBJ2-6,TRBV6-6,NA,ASSYSTGSGANVLT
TRBJ1-4,TRBV28,TRBD1,ASSATGGRDEKLF
TRBJ2-4,TRBV5-1,TRBD1,ASSLEPGQGAWWSAKNIQY
TRBJ2-3,TRBV6-5,NA,ASSARFQADTQY
TRBJ1-2,TRBV6-5,NA,ASSWLGAYGYT
TRBJ2-1,TRBV11-1,TRBD2,ASSARAGGSHEQF
TRBJ2-7,TRBV28,TRBD1,ASSPTTGGASYEQY
TRBJ2-1,TRBV7-2,TRBD2,ASSRTRVFIDEQF
TRBJ1-5,TRBV11-2,NA,ASSSDRSGYSNQPQH
TRBJ2-7,TRBV7-8,TRBD1,ASSLGTASYEQY
TRBJ2-1,TRBV5-1,TRBD1,ASSSTGVRF
TRBJ1-2,TRBV12-5,NA,ASGLVQQGYGYT
TRBJ2-5,TRBV5-1,TRBD2,ASSSYLAGVEAQY
TRBJ1-1,TRBV7-8,NA,ASSLTTGVEFTEAF
TRBJ2-7,TRBV5-5,NA,ASSLVGEISYEQY
TRBJ2-1,TRBV29-1,NA,SVPYRYSYNEQF
TRBJ1-2,TRBV27,NA,ASSLCGQTNYGYT
TRBJ2-7,TRBV18,TRBD1,ASSERTGGGEQY
TRBJ1-1,TRBV29-1,NA,SVGVAEAF
TRBJ1-2,TRBV28,NA,ASSLGSVAWGYT
TRBJ2-7,TRBV2,TRBD1,ASHRKGQGVNEQY
TRBJ1-2,TRBV7-2,NA,ASSLGGGGGYGYT
TRBJ2-5,TRBV27,TRBD1,ASSGQGPRRETQY
TRBJ2-5,TRBV18,NA,ASSHGQETQY
TRBJ1-1,TRBV10-2,NA,ASSGYRNTEAF
TRBJ2-5,TRBV4-1,NA,ASSQDGIREQETQY
TRBJ1-1,TRBV27,NA,ASSWGGNTEAF
TRBJ2-2,TRBV10-3,NA,AISARDFTGELF
TRBJ2-3,TRBV11-2,TRBD2,ASSTPGLSTDTQY
TRBJ1-5,TRBV7-2,TRBD1,ASSAQGYNQPQH